What follows describes a single T cell receptor (beta chain). This CDR3 spans 15 amino acids. The germline gives CDR1 MDHEN, CDR2 SYDVKM. Germline trimming cut 6 bases from V and 2 bases from J; bases unmatched to any gene: 3. Per the authors' pipeline: Amplified reference gene primers provided the basis for estimating nucleated cell counts. Using immunoSEQ multiplex PCR, the repertoire was profiled, and TCRdb retains in-frame clones only, with some absent. The V and J calls and clone size were taken over from that table, and D and trimming were inferred from the DNA. This sample yields 200,000 to 250,000 clones, of which more than 75% are seen a single time; about 6% belongs to the top ten. The data were taken from a study of blood T cell repertoires in COVID-19. Background on the study: Acute and convalescent COVID-19 samples came from the United States, Italy and Spain. PBMCs, B-cell-depleted T cells, or T cells were the source of the cDNA or gDNA that made up the material.

The sample taken for sequencing was peripheral blood. V and J are TRBV28 and TRBJ2-2, with TRBD2 matching over 10 bases. This TCR derives from a woman aged 80 or older with COVID-19, enrolled during active disease. The CDR3 sequence is CASRAGGQNTGELFF. As DNA, the CDR3 is TGTGCCAGCAGAGCGGGGGGGCAAAACACCGGGGAGCTGTTTTTT.